This TCR beta chain was identified in a study of beta chain features in type 1 diabetes (dated by TCRdb to the late 2010s). Regarding the research as a whole: Mean age, gender distribution, total cell number and subset yield did not differ between patients and healthy donors. The study compared the TCRB repertoires of sorted circulating CD4+ T cell subsets in recently diagnosed type 1 diabetes patients with those in matched healthy donors. Whereas all 28 donors provided naive and central memory subsets, regulatory and stem cell-like memory subsets were isolated from just 8 patients and about eight healthy donors. A total of some 100,000,000 sorted cells were examined across all samples, and a strong correlation was observed between cell number per subset and RNA yield. Overall results and qualifications from the work: Shorter templates might be favored by PCR, yet because patient and control samples were amplified and corrected together, any such skew would affect both groups equally. At VDJ recombination sites, patients with type 1 diabetes made fewer insertions and deleted more nucleotides, a pattern implying thymic rearrangement abnormalities. Naive, central memory and regulatory TCRB repertoires appeared to be more alike among patients than among healthy donors. In all four CD4+ subsets, TCRB CDR3 length was moderately but significantly shorter in type 1 diabetes patients. Only small numbers of individuals were included in the HLA sub-analyses, which left unresolved whether HLA type had any influence on TCRB rearrangement. Because cDNA was sequenced instead of genomic DNA, activated cells with high expression could be over-represented, although the groups did not differ in activation or CD3 levels.

Its CDR3 holds 14 amino acids, cysteine through phenylalanine. Just CDR3 DNA is preserved here, 42 bases in frame from base 1. V is trimmed back by 5 bases and J by 7 bases, and the junction contains 10 bases that no gene match accounts for. Based on the germline V gene, the CDR1 and CDR2 sequences are SGHTA and FQGNSA. All of the isolated RNA was reverse transcribed with the High Capacity cDNA Reverse Transcription Kit, so expressed TCRB transcripts were sequenced. Naive, central memory and regulatory T cell samples underwent deep immunoSEQ sequencing, averaging roughly 3.4 million total reads per sample. Sorted cells were lysed in RLT buffer and RNA was extracted with DNase-treated RNeasy Micro or Mini kits, depending on cell number. To prevent cross-contamination, every cell subset was processed on its own, while patient and healthy donor samples were processed together. The immunoSEQ multiplex PCR was used to amplify TCRB sequences from cDNA, yielding 87-bp fragments that span the CDR3 region. Amplicons were sequenced on the Illumina HiSeq platform. From the authors' description of their analysis: Synthetic template baselines were used to correct PCR bias computationally, reads within Hamming distance 2 were collapsed together, and singletons that could not be merged were discarded. Reads were aligned to IMGT to assign V, D and J genes, CDR3 length, and insertions or deletions at six rearrangement sites. Within each subset, clonotype counts were normalized to the number of sorted cells before true diversity and Gini coefficients were calculated with the tcR R package. The overlap coefficient, calculated on TCRB nucleotide sequences, was used to measure repertoire sharing. The immuneACCESS repertoire file appears here via TCRdb, limited to in-frame rearrangements. These files lack a portion of the clones; in checked studies, under half of the deficit traces to unresolved V genes, and the cause of the others is not known. That table furnishes V, J and clone size, whereas the DNA furnished D and trimming. The sample table shows 130,000 or so clones, and 9% to 10% are seen once. Approximately 0.69% of the sample rests with the top ten.

Each donor gave one peripheral blood draw, averaging approximately 120 mL, which was collected into heparinised tubes. A BD FACSAria II was used to sort naive, central memory, regulatory and stem cell-like memory CD4+ T cells with a panel that included CD45RO, CCR7, CD25, CD127, CD95 and CD27. All sorted populations exceeded 95% purity. PBMCs were separated immediately by Lymphoprep density gradient centrifugation and were stained directly, without being cultured. So that batch effects would be minimized, each experiment stained and sorted samples in pairs, pairing one healthy donor with one patient. This clone appeared many times. Its specific antigen is unknown. No quality values exist for individual bases; no much larger clone is one base distant.

The source is a woman aged 40 to 50 in good health. Recombination connected TRBV7-2 to TRBJ1-2, with TRBD1 matching 7 junction bases. The sequencing sample was made of central memory CD4+ T cells from blood. The CDR3 corresponds to CASSLRGQGGGYTF. The DNA reads as follows: TGTGCCAGCAGCCTTAGGGGGCAGGGTGGTGGCTACACCTTC.